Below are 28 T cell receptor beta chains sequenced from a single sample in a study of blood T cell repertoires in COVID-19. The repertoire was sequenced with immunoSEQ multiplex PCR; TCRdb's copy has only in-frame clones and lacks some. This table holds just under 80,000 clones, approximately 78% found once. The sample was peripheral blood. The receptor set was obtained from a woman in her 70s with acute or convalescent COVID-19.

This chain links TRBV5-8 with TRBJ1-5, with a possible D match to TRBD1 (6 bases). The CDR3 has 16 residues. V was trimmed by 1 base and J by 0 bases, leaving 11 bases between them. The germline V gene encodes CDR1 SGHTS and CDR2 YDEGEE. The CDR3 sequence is CASSLSPGVSNQPQHF. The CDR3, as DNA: TGTGCCAGCAGCTTGTCCCCAGGGGTTAGCAATCAGCCCCAGCATTTT.

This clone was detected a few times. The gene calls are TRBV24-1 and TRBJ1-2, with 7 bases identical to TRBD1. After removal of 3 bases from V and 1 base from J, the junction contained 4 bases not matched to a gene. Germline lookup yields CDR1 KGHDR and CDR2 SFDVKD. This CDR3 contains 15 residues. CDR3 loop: CATSDPGQLNYGYTF. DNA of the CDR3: TGTGCCACCAGTGATCCGGGACAGCTTAACTATGGCTACACCTTC.

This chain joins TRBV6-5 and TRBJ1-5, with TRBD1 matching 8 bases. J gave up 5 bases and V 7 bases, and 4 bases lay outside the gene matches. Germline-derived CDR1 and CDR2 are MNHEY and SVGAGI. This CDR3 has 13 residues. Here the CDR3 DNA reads TGTGCCAGCAACGGACAGGGATATCAGCCCCAGCATTTT. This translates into CASNGQGYQPQHF.

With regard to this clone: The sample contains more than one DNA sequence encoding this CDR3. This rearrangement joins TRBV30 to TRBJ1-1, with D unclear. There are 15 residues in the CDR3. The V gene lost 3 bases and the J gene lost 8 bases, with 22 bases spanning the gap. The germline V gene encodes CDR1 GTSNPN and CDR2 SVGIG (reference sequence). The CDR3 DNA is TGTGCCTGGAGCGTACCCCTTCGGGGAATACGGGAAGCTTTCTTT. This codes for CAWSVPLRGIREAFF. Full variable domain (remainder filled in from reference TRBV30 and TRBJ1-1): SQTIHQWPATLVQPVGSPLSLECTVEGTSNPNLYWYRQAAGRGLQLLFYSVGIGQISSEVPQNLSASRPQDRQFILSSKKLLLSDSGFYLCAWSVPLRGIREAFFGQGTRLTVV.

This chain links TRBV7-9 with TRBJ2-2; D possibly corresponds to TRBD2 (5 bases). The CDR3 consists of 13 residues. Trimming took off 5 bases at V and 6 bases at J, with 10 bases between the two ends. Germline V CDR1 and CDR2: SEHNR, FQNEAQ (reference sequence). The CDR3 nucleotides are TGTGCCAGCAGCCCAACTAGGTCCGGGGAGCTGTTTTTT. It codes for CASSPTRSGELFF. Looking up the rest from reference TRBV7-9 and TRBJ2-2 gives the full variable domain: DTGVSQNPRHKITKRGQNVTFRCDPISEHNRLYWYRQTLGQGPEFLTYFQNEAQLEKSRLLSDRFSAERPKGSFSTLEIQRTEQGDSAMYLCASSPTRSGELFFGEGSRLTVL.

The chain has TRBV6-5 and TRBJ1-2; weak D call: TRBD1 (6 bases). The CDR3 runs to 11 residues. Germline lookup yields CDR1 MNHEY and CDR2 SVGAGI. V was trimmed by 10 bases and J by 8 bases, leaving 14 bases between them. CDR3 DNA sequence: TGTGCCAACGGACCCAGGGGCGGCTACACCTTC. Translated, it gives CANGPRGGYTF.

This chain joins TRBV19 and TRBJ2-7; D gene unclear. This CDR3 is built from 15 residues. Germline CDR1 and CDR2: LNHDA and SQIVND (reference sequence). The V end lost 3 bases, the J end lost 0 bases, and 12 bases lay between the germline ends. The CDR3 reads CASSISARSSYEQYF. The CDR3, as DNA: TGTGCCAGTAGTATTTCCGCGAGGAGCTCCTACGAGCAGTACTTC.

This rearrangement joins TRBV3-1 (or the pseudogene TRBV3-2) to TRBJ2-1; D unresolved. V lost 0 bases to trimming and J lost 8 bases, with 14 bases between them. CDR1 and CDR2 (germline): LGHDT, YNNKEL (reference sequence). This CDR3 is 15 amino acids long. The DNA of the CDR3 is TGTGCCAGCAGCCAAGATTTTTCCGAGCCCCATGAGCAGTTCTTC. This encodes CASSQDFSEPHEQFF.

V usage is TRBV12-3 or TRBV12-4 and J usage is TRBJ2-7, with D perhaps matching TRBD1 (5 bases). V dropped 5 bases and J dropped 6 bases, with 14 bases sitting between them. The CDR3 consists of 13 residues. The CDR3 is CASSTHAGREQYF. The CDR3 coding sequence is TGTGCCAGCAGTACCCACGCAGGGCGCGAGCAGTACTTC.

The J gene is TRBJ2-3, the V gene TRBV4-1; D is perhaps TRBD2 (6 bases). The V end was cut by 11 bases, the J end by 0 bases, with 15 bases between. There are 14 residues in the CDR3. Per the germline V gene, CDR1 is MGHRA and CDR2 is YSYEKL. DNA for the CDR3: TGCGCCTGTTCGCCGGGAGCTAGCACAGATACGCAGTATTTT. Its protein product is CACSPGASTDTQYF.

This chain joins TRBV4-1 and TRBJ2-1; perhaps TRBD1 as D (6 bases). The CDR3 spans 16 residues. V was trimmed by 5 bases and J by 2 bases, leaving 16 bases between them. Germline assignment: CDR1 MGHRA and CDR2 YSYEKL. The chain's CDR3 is CASSGGERTPYNEQFF. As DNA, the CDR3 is TGCGCCAGCAGCGGGGGCGAGCGGACTCCCTACAATGAGCAGTTCTTC.

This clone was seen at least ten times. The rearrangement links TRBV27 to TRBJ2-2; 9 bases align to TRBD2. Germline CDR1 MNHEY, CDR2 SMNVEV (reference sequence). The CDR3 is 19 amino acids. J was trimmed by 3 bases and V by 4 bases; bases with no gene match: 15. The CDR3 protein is CASSSPHWREGQYTGELFF. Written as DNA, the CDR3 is TGTGCCAGCAGTTCTCCCCACTGGCGGGAGGGCCAATACACCGGGGAGCTGTTTTTT.

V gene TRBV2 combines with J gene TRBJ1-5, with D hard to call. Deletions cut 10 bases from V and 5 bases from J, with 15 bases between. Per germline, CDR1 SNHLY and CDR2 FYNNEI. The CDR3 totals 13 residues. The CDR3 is CATGGGIDQPQHF. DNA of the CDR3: TGTGCCACCGGTGGAGGGATTGATCAGCCCCAGCATTTT.

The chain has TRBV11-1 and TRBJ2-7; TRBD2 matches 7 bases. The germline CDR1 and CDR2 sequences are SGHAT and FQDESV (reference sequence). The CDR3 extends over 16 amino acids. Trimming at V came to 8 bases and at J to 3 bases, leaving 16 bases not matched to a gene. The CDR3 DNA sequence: TGTGCCAGCGGCCCATCGTGGGGAGGGCCTCTCTACGAGCAGTACTTC. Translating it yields CASGPSWGGPLYEQYF.

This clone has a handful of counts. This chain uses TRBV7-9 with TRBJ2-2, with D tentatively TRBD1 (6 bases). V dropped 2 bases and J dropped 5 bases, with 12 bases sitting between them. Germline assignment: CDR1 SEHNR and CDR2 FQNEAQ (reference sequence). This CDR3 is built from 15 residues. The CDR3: CASSLSRDITGELFF. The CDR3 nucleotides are TGTGCCAGCAGCTTATCCCGGGACATTACCGGGGAGCTGTTTTTT.

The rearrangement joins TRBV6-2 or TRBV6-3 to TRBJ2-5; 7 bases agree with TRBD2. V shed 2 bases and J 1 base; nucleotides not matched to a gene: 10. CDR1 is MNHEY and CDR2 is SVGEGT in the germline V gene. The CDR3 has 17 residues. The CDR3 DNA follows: TGTGCCAGCAGTTACAATCCCCCAGCGGGATCCCAAGAGACCCAGTACTTC. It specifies CASSYNPPAGSQETQYF.

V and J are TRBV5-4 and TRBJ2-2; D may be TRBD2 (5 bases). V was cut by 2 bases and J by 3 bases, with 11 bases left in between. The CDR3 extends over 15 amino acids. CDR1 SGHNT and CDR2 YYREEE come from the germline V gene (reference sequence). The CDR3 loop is CASSLRGIDTGELFF. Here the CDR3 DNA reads TGTGCCAGCAGCTTACGGGGAATTGACACCGGGGAGCTGTTTTTT.

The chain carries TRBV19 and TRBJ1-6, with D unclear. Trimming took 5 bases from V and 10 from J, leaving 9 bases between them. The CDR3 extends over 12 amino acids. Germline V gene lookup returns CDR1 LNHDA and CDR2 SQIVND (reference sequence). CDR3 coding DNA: TGTGCCAGTAGTGCCGCCCGGTCACCCCTCCACTTT. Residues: CASSAARSPLHF.

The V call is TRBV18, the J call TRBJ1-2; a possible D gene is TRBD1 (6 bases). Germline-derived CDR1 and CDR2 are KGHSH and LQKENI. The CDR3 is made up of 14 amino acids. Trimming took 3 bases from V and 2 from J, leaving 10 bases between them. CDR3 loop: CASSPQTGNYGYTF. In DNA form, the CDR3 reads TGTGCCAGCTCACCCCAGACAGGCAACTATGGCTACACCTTC.

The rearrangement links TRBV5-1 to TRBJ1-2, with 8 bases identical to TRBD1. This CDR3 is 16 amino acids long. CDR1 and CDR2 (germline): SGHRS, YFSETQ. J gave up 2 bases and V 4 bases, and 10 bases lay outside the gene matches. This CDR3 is CASSRSTNRGNYGYTF. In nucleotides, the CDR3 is TGCGCCAGCAGCCGATCAACAAACAGGGGGAACTATGGCTACACCTTC.

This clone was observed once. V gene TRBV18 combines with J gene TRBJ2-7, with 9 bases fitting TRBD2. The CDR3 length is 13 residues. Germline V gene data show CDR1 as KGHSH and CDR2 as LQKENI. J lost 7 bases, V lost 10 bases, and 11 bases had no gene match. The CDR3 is CATRPSGTKEQYF. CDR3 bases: TGTGCCACCAGACCTAGCGGGACTAAAGAGCAGTACTTC.

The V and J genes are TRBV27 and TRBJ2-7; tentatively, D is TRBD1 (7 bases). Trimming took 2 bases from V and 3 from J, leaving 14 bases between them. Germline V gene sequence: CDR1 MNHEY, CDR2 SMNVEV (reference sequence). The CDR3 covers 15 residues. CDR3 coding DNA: TGTGCCAGCAGTTTAGCGGGACAGAGTAACTACGAGCAGTACTTC. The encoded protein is CASSLAGQSNYEQYF.

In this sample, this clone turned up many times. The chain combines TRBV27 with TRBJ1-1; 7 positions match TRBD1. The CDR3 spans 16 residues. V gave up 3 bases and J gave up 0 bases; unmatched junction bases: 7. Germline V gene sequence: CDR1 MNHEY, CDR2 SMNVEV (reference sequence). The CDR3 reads CASSLGDSRMNTEAFF. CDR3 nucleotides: TGTGCCAGCAGTTTGGGGGACAGCCGAATGAACACTGAAGCTTTCTTT.

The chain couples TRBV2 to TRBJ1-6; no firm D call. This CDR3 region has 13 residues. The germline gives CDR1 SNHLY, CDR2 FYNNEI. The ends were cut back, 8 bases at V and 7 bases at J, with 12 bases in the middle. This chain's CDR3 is CASLGRENSPLHF. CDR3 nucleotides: TGTGCCAGCCTAGGGAGGGAGAATTCACCCCTCCACTTT.

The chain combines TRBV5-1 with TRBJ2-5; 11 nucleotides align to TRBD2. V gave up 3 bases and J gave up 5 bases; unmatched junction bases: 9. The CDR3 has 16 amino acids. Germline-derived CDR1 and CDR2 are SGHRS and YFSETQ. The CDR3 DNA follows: TGCGCCAGCAGCTCCTCCGGGACTAGCGGAGGCGAGACCCAGTACTTC. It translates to CASSSSGTSGGETQYF.

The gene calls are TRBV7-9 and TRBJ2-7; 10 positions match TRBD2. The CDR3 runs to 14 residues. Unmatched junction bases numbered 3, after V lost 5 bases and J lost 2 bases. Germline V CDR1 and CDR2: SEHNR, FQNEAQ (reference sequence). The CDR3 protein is CASSEGLAAYEQYF. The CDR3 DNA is TGTGCCAGCAGCGAAGGACTAGCGGCCTACGAGCAGTACTTC.

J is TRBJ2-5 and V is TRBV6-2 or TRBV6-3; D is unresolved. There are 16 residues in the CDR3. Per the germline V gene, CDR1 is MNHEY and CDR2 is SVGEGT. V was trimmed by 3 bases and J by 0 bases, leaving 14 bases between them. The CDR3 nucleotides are TGTGCCAGCAGTTATCTTAGTGAGGCGTACCAAGAGACCCAGTACTTC. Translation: CASSYLSEAYQETQYF.

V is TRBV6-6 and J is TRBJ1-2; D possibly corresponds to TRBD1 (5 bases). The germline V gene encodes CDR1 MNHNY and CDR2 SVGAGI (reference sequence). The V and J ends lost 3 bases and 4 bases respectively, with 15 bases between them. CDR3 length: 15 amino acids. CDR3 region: CASSYDPGRAYGYTF. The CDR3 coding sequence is TGTGCCAGCAGTTATGATCCCGGCAGGGCCTATGGCTACACCTTC.